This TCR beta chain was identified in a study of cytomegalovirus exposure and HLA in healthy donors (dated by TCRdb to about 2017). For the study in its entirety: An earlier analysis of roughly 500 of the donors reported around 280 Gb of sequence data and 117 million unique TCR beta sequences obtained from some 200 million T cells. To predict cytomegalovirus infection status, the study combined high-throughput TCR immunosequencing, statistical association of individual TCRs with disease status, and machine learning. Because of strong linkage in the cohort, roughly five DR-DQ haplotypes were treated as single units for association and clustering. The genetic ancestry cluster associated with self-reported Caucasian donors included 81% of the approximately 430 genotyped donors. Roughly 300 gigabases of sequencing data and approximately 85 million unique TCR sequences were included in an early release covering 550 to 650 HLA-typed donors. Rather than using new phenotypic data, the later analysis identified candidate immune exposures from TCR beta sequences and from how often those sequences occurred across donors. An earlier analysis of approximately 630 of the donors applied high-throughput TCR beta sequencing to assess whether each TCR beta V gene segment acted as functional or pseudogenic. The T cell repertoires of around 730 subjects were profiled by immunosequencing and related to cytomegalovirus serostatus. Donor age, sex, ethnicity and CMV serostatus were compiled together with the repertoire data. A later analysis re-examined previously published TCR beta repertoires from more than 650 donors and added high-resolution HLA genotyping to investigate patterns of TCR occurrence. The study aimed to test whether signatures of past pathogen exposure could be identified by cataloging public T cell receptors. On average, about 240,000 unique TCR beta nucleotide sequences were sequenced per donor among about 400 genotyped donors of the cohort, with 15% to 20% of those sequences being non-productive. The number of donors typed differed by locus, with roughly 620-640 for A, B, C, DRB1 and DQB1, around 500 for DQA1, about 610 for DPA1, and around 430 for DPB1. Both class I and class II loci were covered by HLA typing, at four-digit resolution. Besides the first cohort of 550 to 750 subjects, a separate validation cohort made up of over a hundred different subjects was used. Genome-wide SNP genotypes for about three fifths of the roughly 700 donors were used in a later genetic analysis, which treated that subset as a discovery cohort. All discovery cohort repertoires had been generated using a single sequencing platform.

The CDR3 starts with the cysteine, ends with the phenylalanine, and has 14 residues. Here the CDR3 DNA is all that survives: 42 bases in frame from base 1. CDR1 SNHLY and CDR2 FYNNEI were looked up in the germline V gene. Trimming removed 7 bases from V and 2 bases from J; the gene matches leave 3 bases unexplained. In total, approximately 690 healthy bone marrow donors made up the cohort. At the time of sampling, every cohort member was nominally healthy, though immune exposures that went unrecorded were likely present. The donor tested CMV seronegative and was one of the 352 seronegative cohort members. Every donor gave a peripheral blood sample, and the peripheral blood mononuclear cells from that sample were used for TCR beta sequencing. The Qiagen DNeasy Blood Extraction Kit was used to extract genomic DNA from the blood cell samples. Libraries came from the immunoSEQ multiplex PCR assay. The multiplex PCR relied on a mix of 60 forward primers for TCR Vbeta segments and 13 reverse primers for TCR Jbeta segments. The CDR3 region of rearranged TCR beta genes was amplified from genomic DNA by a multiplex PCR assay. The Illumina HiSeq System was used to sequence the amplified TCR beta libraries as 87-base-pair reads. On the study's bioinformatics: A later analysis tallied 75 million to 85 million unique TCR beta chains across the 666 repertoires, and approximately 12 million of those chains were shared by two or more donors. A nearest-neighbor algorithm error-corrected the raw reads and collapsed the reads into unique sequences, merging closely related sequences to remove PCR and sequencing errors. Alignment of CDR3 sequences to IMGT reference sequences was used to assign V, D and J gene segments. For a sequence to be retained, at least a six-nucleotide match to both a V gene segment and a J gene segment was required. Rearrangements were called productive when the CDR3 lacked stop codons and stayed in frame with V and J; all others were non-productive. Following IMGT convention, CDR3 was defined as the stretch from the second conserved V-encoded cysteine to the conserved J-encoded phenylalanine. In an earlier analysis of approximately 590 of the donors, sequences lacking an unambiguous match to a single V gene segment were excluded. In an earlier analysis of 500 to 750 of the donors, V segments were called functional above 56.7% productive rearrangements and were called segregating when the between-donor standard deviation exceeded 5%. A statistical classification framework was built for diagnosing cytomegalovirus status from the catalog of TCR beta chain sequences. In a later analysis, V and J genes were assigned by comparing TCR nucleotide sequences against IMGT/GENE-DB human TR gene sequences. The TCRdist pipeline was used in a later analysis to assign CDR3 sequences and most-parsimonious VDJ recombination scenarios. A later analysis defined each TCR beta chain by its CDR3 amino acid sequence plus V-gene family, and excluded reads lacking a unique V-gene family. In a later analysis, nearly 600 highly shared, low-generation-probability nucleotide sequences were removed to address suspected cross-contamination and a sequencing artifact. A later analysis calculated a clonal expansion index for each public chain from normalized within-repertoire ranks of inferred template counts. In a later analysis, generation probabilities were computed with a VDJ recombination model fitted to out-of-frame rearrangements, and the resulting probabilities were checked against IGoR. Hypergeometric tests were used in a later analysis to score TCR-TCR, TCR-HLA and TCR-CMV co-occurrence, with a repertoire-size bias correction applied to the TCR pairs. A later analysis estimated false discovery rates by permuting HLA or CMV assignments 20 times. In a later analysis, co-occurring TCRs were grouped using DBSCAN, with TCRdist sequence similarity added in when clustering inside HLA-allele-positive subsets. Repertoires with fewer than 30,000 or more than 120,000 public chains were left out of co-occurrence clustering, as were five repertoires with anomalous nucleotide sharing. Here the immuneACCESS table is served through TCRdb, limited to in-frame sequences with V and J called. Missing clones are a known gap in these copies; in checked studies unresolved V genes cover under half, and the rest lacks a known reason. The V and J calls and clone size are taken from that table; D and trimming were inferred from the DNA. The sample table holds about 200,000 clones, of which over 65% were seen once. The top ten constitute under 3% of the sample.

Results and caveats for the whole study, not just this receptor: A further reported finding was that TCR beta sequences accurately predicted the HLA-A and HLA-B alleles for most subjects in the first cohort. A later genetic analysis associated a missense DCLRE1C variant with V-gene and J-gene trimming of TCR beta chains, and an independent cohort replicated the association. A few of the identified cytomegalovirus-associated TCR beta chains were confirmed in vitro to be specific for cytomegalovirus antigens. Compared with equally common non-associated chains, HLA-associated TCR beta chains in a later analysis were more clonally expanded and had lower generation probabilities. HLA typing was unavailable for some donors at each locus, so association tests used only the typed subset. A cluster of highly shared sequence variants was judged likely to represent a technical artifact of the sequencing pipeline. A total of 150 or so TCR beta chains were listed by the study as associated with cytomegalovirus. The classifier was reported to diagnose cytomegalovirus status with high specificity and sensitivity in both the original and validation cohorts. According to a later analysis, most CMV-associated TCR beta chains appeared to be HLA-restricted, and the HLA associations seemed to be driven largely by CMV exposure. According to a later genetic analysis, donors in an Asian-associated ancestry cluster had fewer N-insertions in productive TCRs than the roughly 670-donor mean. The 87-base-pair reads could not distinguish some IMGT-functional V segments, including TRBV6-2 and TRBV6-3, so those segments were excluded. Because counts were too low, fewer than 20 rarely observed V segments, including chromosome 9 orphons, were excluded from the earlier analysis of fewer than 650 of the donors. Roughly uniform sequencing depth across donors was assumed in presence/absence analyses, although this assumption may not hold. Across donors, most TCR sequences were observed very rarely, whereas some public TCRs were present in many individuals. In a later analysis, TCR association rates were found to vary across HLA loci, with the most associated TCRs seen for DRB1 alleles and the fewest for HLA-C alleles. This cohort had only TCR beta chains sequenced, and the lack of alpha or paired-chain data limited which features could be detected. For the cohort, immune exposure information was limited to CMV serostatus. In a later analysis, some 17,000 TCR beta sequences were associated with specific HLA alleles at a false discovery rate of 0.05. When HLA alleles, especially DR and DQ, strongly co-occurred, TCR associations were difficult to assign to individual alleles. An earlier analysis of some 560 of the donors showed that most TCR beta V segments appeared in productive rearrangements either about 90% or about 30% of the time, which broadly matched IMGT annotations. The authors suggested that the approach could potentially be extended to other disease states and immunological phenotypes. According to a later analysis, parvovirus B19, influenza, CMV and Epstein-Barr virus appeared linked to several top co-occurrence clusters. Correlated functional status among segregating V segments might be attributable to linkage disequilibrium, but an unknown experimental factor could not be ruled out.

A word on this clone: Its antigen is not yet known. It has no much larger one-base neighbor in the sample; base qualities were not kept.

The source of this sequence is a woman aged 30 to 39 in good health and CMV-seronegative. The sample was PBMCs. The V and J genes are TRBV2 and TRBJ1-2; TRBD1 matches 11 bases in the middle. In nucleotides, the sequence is TGTGCCAGCACCCGGGACAGGGGGAACTATGGCTACACCTTC. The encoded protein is CASTRDRGNYGYTF. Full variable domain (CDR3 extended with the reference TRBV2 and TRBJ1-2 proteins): EPEVTQTPSHQVTQMGQEVILRCVPISNHLYFYWYRQILGQKVEFLVSFYNNEISEKSEIFDDQFSVERPDGSNFTLKIRSTKLEDSAMYFCASTRDRGNYGYTFGSGTRLTVV.